This entry lists 25 T cell receptor beta chains sequenced from one sample in a study of shared clonotypes between healthy human individuals. TCRdb's copy holds only in-frame clones and misses some; the assay was immunoSEQ multiplex PCR. Of some 300,000 clones listed, more than 60% are singletons. The material sequenced was memory CD4+ T cells sorted from blood. Subset given: CD45RA-negative fraction. Source of these receptors: a man aged 25 to 40 in good health.

The chain links TRBV7-2 to TRBJ2-5; 11 nucleotides align to TRBD2. The trim removed 5 bases at V and 5 bases at J, leaving 7 bases unmatched. From germline, CDR1 is SGHTA and CDR2 FQGNSA. CDR3 size: 15 residues. The CDR3 loop reads CASSPTASGRETQYF. The DNA of the CDR3 is TGTGCCAGCAGCCCGACCGCTAGCGGGAGGGAGACCCAGTACTTC.

V and J are TRBV30 and TRBJ2-1; 14 bases agree with TRBD2. The V gene end was trimmed by 4 bases and the J gene end by 9 bases; junction bases not matched to a gene: 5. Germline V gene data show CDR1 as GTSNPN and CDR2 as SVGIG (reference sequence). This CDR3 is built from 14 residues. The CDR3 protein is CAWTWGTSGSEQFF. In DNA, the CDR3 is TGTGCCTGGACGTGGGGGACTAGCGGGAGTGAGCAGTTCTTC.

This chain links TRBV19 with TRBJ1-2; D may be TRBD1 (6 bases). V lost 7 bases and J 0 bases, leaving 12 bases between the germline ends. The CDR3 has 14 residues. Germline V gene sequence: CDR1 LNHDA, CDR2 SQIVND (reference sequence). CDR3 nucleotide sequence: TGTGCCAGTAAAACAGGACAGACTAACTATGGCTACACCTTC. Translated, it gives CASKTGQTNYGYTF.

This CDR3 is CASSEMQETQYF. In DNA, the CDR3 is TGTGCCAGCAGTGAAATGCAAGAGACCCAGTACTTC. The rearrangement uses TRBV2 and TRBJ2-5; D call uncertain. Germline CDR1 is SNHLY and CDR2 is FYNNEI. V lost 2 bases and J 2 bases, leaving 3 bases between the germline ends. There are 12 residues in the CDR3.

The chain links TRBV18 to TRBJ2-1; 9 bases fit TRBD2. The V gene's germline CDR1 is KGHSH and CDR2 LQKENI. V shed 4 bases and J 4 bases; nucleotides not matched to a gene: 5. This CDR3 has 15 residues. The CDR3 sequence is CASSRSAGGYNEQFF. DNA for the CDR3: TGTGCCAGCTCACGCTCGGCGGGAGGGTACAATGAGCAGTTCTTC. The full variable domain, in which reference TRBV18 and TRBJ2-1 provide the parts outside the CDR3, is NAGVMQNPRHLVRRRGQEARLRCSPMKGHSHVYWYRQLPEEGLKFMVYLQKENIIDESGMPKERFSAEFPKEGPSILRIQQVVRGDSAAYFCASSRSAGGYNEQFFGPGTRLTVL.

This clone was seen a single time. The rearrangement joins TRBV14 to TRBJ2-2; 10 bases are shared with TRBD2. The CDR3 runs 15 residues. The ends lost 1 base at V and 6 bases at J; junction bases unmatched: 2. Germline CDR1 reads SGHDN; CDR2 reads FVKESK. The CDR3 DNA is TGTGCCAGCAGCCAAGTCCTAGCGGGAGCCGGGGAGCTGTTTTTT. This codes for CASSQVLAGAGELFF. Together with reference TRBV14 and TRBJ2-2, the CDR3 gives the full variable domain: EAGVTQFPSHSVIEKGQTVTLRCDPISGHDNLYWYRRVMGKEIKFLLHFVKESKQDESGMPNNRFLAERTGGTYSTLKVQPAELEDSGVYFCASSQVLAGAGELFFGEGSRLTVL.

The rearrangement links TRBV2 to TRBJ1-4, with TRBD1 matching over 7 bases. Germline V CDR1 and CDR2: SNHLY, FYNNEI. The junction had 9 bases not matched to a gene; V was cut back by 6 bases and J by 5 bases. The CDR3 totals 15 residues. DNA of the CDR3: TGTGCCAGCAGGGAGAACAGGGGCAACAATGAAAAACTGTTTTTT. Amino acid sequence: CASRENRGNNEKLFF.

This chain uses TRBV18 with TRBJ1-4; 9 bases line up with TRBD1. V lost 3 bases and J lost 2; bases outside the gene matches: 13. Germline V gene lookup returns CDR1 KGHSH and CDR2 LQKENI. CDR3 length: 19 residues. The CDR3 DNA follows: TGTGCCAGCTCACCGGTCCCCAGGACAGGGGTCGGGACTAATGAAAAACTGTTTTTT. This sequence encodes CASSPVPRTGVGTNEKLFF.

The chain has TRBV6-1 and TRBJ2-2; 8 bases map to TRBD1. This CDR3 is built from 16 residues. CDR1 and CDR2 (germline): MNHNS, SASEGT. The V gene end was trimmed by 2 bases and the J gene end by 5 bases; junction bases not matched to a gene: 7. CDR3 nucleotides: TGTGCCAGCAGTGAACTAGGACAGGGAAAGACCGGGGAGCTGTTTTTT. The encoded protein is CASSELGQGKTGELFF.

Here the CDR3 DNA reads TGTGCCATCAGTGGGAATACCTTACTAGCGGGACGTACCTACGAGCAGTACTTC. Translated, it gives CAISGNTLLAGRTYEQYF. The chain recombines TRBV10-3 with TRBJ2-7; TRBD2 matches at 10 bases. The ends lost 4 bases at V and 2 bases at J; junction bases unmatched: 14. Per the germline V gene, CDR1 is ENHRY and CDR2 is SYGVKD. This CDR3 comprises 18 residues.

This clone appeared a few times. The chain links TRBV5-1 to TRBJ2-5; 8 bases map to TRBD1. CDR3 length: 13 amino acids. CDR1 and CDR2 (germline): SGHRS, YFSETQ. Losses at the gene ends were 9 bases for V and 4 bases for J; bases not matched to a gene: 8. Here the CDR3 DNA reads TGCGCCACTACGGACAGGGAGGCAGAGACCCAGTACTTC. Translation gives CATTDREAETQYF.

CDR3 nucleotide sequence: TGTGCCAGCACGGGGGCAGGGACTGAAGCTTTCTTT. As protein: CASTGAGTEAFF. The chain uses TRBV28 and TRBJ1-1; weak D call: TRBD1 (6 bases). The germline CDR1 and CDR2 sequences are MDHEN and SYDVKM. The CDR3 is 12 amino acids. Trimming cost V 7 bases and J 5 bases, with 11 bases left between them.

This chain connects TRBV6-1 to TRBJ2-3, with TRBD2 identical over 7 bases. Germline values: CDR1 MNHNS, CDR2 SASEGT. This CDR3 has 14 amino acids. J lost 5 bases, V lost 8 bases, and 10 bases had no gene match. CDR3 DNA sequence: TGTGCCAGCTCTCCGACTAGCAATGGAGATACGCAGTATTTT. It yields the protein CASSPTSNGDTQYF.

The CDR3 DNA is TGTGCCAGCAGTTTATCGAGTCCCGTAATCGGGGATGAGCAGTTCTTC. It encodes CASSLSSPVIGDEQFF. The rearrangement joins TRBV27 to TRBJ2-1; D is possibly TRBD2 (5 bases). V lost 0 bases and J 8 bases, leaving 17 bases between the germline ends. This CDR3 spans 16 amino acids. Germline CDR1 MNHEY, CDR2 SMNVEV (reference sequence).

This chain connects TRBV13 to TRBJ2-7, with 8 bases identical to TRBD2. The germline CDR1 and CDR2 sequences are PRHDT and FYEKMQ (reference sequence). Unmatched junction bases numbered 17, after V lost 5 bases and J lost 5 bases. The CDR3 is made up of 17 amino acids. CDR3 residues: CASSPRRVTGGQDEQYF. Written as DNA, the CDR3 is TGTGCCAGCAGCCCAAGGAGGGTAACGGGAGGGCAAGACGAGCAGTACTTC.

CDR3 nucleotides: TGCGCCAGCAGCCAGGACGGGAGGGCTGTATACAATGAGCAGTTCTTC. Translating it yields CASSQDGRAVYNEQFF. The chain carries TRBV4-1 and TRBJ2-1, with 8 bases fitting TRBD2. Germline V gene lookup returns CDR1 MGHRA and CDR2 YSYEKL. With V trimmed by 3 bases and J by 4 bases, 8 bases remained unmatched. The CDR3 spans 16 residues.

This clone occurred once. The gene calls are TRBV30 and TRBJ1-5, with D uncertain. V lost 4 bases to trimming and J lost 4 bases, with 14 bases between them. The germline V gene has CDR1 GTSNPN and CDR2 SVGIG (reference sequence). This CDR3 is 14 amino acids long. The CDR3 coding sequence is TGTGCCTGGAAACCTCTTGGATCGAATCAGCCCCAGCATTTT. Its translation is CAWKPLGSNQPQHF.

The chain is built from TRBV2 and TRBJ2-3; TRBD1 might be the D (5 bases). CDR1 SNHLY and CDR2 FYNNEI come from the germline V gene. V shed 4 bases and J shed 6 bases, with 14 bases lying between them. There are 14 residues in the CDR3. The CDR3 loop is CASSVSRVLDTQYF. Here the CDR3 DNA reads TGTGCCAGCAGTGTGTCCAGGGTGTTGGATACGCAGTATTTT.

The chain combines TRBV2 with TRBJ2-1, with D possibly being TRBD2 (5 bases). CDR3 size: 16 residues. CDR1 SNHLY and CDR2 FYNNEI come from the germline V gene. Trimming took off 4 bases at V and 7 bases at J, with 20 bases between the two ends. CDR3 in DNA: TGTGCCAGCAGTGTTTCTTTGGGTGGGAGTATGAATGAGCAGTTCTTC. This translates into CASSVSLGGSMNEQFF.

The J gene is TRBJ1-1, the V gene TRBV5-1; 10 nucleotides match TRBD1. The junction had 13 bases not matched to a gene; V was cut back by 1 base and J by 1 base. The CDR3 totals 19 residues. Germline V CDR1 and CDR2: SGHRS, YFSETQ. The CDR3 spells CASSLRSRGQGGANTEAFF. DNA for the CDR3: TGCGCCAGCAGCTTGCGATCCCGCGGACAGGGGGGAGCGAACACTGAAGCTTTCTTT.

This clone was seen a few times. The genes are TRBV15 and TRBJ1-2; tentatively, D is TRBD1 (5 bases). CDR3 size: 18 residues. Germline V gene data show CDR1 as LNHNV and CDR2 as YYDKDF (reference sequence). Trimming left V 6 bases short and J 0 bases short, with 23 bases between. CDR3 in amino acids: CATSLETLGTLPNYGYTF. The CDR3 nucleotides read TGTGCCACCAGTCTAGAGACATTGGGGACTTTACCTAACTATGGCTACACCTTC.

This chain joins TRBV27 and TRBJ2-1; 9 bases are a match to TRBD1. The J segment lost 9 bases and the V segment lost 5 bases, leaving 14 bases of the junction unmatched. Germline assignment: CDR1 MNHEY and CDR2 SMNVEV (reference sequence). The CDR3 has 16 residues. The CDR3 loop is CASSPSLRDRDSEQFF. The CDR3 nucleotides are TGTGCCAGCAGTCCTTCACTCCGGGACAGGGATAGTGAGCAGTTCTTC.

V is TRBV5-1 and J is TRBJ1-2; the D gene is possibly TRBD1 (5 bases). The CDR3 covers 13 residues. Deletions cut 2 bases from V and 5 bases from J, with 10 bases between. Germline V gene lookup returns CDR1 SGHRS and CDR2 YFSETQ. The CDR3 bases are TGCGCCAGCAGCTTCGACAGCAGATATGGCTACACCTTC. Protein: CASSFDSRYGYTF.

The J gene is TRBJ2-7, the V gene TRBV7-3; perhaps TRBD1 as D (6 bases). V gave up 4 bases and J gave up 6 bases, with 22 bases separating them. The V gene's germline CDR1 is SGHTA and CDR2 FQGTGA. The CDR3 spans 16 residues. The CDR3 spells CASSSKKYDRRSEQYF. For the CDR3, the DNA is TGTGCCAGCAGCTCCAAAAAATACGACAGGAGGAGCGAGCAGTACTTC.

V and J are TRBV7-8 and TRBJ1-6; a weak D match, TRBD1 (6 bases). This CDR3 spans 14 amino acids. Germline CDR1 reads SGHVS; CDR2 reads FQNEAQ. With 5 bases removed from V and 9 bases from J, the gap between germline ends came to 14 bases. The CDR3 protein is CASSLGGSGSPLHF. The CDR3, as DNA: TGTGCCAGCAGCCTAGGGGGGTCGGGTTCACCCCTCCACTTT.